A single TCR beta chain is shown here with its context. These data come from a study of blood T cell repertoires in COVID-19. Libraries were prepared by immunoSEQ multiplex PCR; TCRdb keeps only in-frame clonotypes and omits some of them. The sample lists roughly 180,000 clones, 65% to 85% occurring once. The CDR3 is 13 amino acids. Germline V gene sequence: CDR1 GTSNPN, CDR2 SVGIG (reference sequence). V lost 6 bases and J 1 base, leaving 12 bases between the germline ends. This receptor was taken from a woman aged 60-75 years who had recovered from COVID-19. Specimen: PBMCs or T cells enriched from blood (not recorded which). This chain joins TRBV30 and TRBJ2-5; perhaps TRBD1 as D (5 bases). The CDR3 DNA reads TGTGCCTGTAGACAGAAAGCCCAAGAGACCCAGTACTTC. It codes for CACRQKAQETQYF.